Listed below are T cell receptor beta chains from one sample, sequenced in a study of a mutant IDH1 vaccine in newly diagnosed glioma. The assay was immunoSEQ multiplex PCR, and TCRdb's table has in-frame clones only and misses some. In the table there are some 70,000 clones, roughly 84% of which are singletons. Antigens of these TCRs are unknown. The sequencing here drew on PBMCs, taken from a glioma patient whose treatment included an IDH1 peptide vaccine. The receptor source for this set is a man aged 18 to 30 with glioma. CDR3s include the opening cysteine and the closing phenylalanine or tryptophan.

CDR3aa: CASSSRAWGNQPQHF
j_gene: TRBJ1-5
v_gene: TRBV7-2

CDR3aa: CASSEGPGTASGYTF
j_gene: TRBJ1-2
v_gene: TRBV5-1

CDR3aa: CASSPIRTSGSGPDTQYF
j_gene: TRBJ2-3
v_gene: TRBV18

CDR3aa: CASSLGGTVGHEAFF
j_gene: TRBJ1-1
v_gene: TRBV7-2

CDR3aa: CASSRQGVYGYTF
j_gene: TRBJ1-2
v_gene: TRBV7-8

CDR3aa: CASSYAEEQYF
j_gene: TRBJ2-7
v_gene: TRBV6-6

CDR3aa: CASSERGTGELFF
j_gene: TRBJ2-2
v_gene: TRBV7-7

CDR3aa: CASSQDQRGQGNNSPLHF
j_gene: TRBJ1-6
v_gene: TRBV4-2

CDR3aa: CASSDPGGGSYGYTF
j_gene: TRBJ1-2
v_gene: TRBV6-1

CDR3aa: CASSPYGLSYGYTF
j_gene: TRBJ1-2
v_gene: TRBV7-2

CDR3aa: CASSPLGSGETQYF
j_gene: TRBJ2-5
v_gene: TRBV7-9

CDR3aa: CAISTMHNEQFF
j_gene: TRBJ2-1
v_gene: TRBV10-3

CDR3aa: CASSSLGQRKYYEQYF
j_gene: TRBJ2-7
v_gene: TRBV7-8

CDR3aa: CATSRVQGISPLHF
j_gene: TRBJ1-6
v_gene: TRBV15

CDR3aa: CASSSMRGTNEKLFF
j_gene: TRBJ1-4
v_gene: TRBV7-9

CDR3aa: CASSYKANMDEQYF
j_gene: TRBJ2-7
v_gene: TRBV27

CDR3aa: CASSLEGAGTEAFF
j_gene: TRBJ1-1
v_gene: TRBV5-6

CDR3aa: CASSQDSLMNTEAFF
j_gene: TRBJ1-1
v_gene: TRBV4-3

CDR3aa: CASPRGLNTGELFF
j_gene: TRBJ2-2
v_gene: TRBV6-1

CDR3aa: CASSYPPQGQEREKLFF
j_gene: TRBJ1-4
v_gene: TRBV7-2

CDR3aa: CASSSQGRRYNIQYF
j_gene: TRBJ2-4
v_gene: TRBV6-6

CDR3aa: CASSLESGPVGEQFF
j_gene: TRBJ2-1
v_gene: TRBV5-1